The T cell receptor beta chain under discussion was sequenced for a study of blood T cell repertoires in COVID-19. At the level of the study: From T cells, B-cell-depleted T cells, or PBMCs came the material, which was cDNA or gDNA.

CDR1 is SGHNT, CDR2 YENEEA, per germline. With 1 base clipped from V and 5 bases from J, the junction kept 2 bases outside the gene matches. The CDR3 is 14 amino acids. Profiling relied on immunoSEQ multiplex PCR, and the TCRdb table lists in-frame clones only, not all of them. The profile shows around 370,000 clones, about nine tenths of them singletons. A Seattle source enrolled patients during active infection and followed them longitudinally. This chain links TRBV11-3 with TRBJ2-1; 7 bases align to TRBD2. Sequencing was carried out using peripheral blood. This clonotype was sampled from a woman in her sixties or seventies with COVID-19, enrolled during active disease. The CDR3 coding sequence is TGTGCCAGCAGCTTAGGCGGGGGTAACAATGAGCAGTTCTTC. Its protein product is CASSLGGGNNEQFF.